The clone carrying this T cell receptor beta chain has only one observation. The antigen remains undetermined. The data belong to a study of glioma-infiltrating T cells. Regarding the study as a whole: Very few CDR3 sequences were shared between tissue and blood.

Amplification of TCR alpha and beta CDR3 regions from RNA used iRepertoire nested multiplex PCR. In TCRdb, the multiplex PCR reads were re-called with MiXCR into one record per CDR3 protein. Of 160,000 or so distinct CDR3 sequences detected, more than 35% appear once; the ten largest clones hold roughly 5.4%. Trimming removed 2 bases from V and 6 bases from J; junction bases left unmatched: 16. The CDR3 is 17 amino acids. CDR1 is LNHDA, CDR2 SQIVND, per germline (reference sequence). This receptor was identified in a human donor with low-grade glioma or glioblastoma, undergoing nonglioma brain surgery, or in good health (not recorded which). Sequenced material: glioma tissue, nonneoplastic brain tissue, or PBMCs (not recorded which). The chain links TRBV19 to TRBJ2-7, with 7 bases lining up with TRBD2. DNA of the CDR3: TGTGCCAGTAGTATATCTCCTCCCGGGACTATAAGAGGCGAGCAGTACTTC. Translated: CASSISPPGTIRGEQYF.